The T cell receptor beta chain described here comes from a study of CD8 T cells in ankylosing spondylitis (dated by TCRdb to 2015 to 2018). With respect to the entire study: The study set out to find disease-linked TCR variants by profiling T cell receptor beta repertoires in ankylosing spondylitis patients and healthy donors. The whole study cohort included about a hundred healthy donors and about two dozen ankylosing spondylitis patients. Peripheral blood was sampled, and synovial fluid was additionally collected from ankylosing spondylitis patients.

This clonotype was found many times. No cognate antigen has been identified for it. The sample holds no much larger clone one base away, and base qualities are not on file. The CDR3, cysteine through phenylalanine, is 15 amino acids long. The sequence is cut down to CDR3 DNA, 45 bases in frame from base 1. CDR1 and CDR2, looked up from the germline V gene, are LGHNA and YNFKEQ. V and J are trimmed by 0 bases and 6 bases, and the gene matches miss 4 bases of the junction. Sequenced on an Illumina HiSeq 2500. TCR beta libraries were prepared by quantitative 5'-RACE with molecular barcodes. In the source study's methods: To identify disease-linked TCR variants, a new computational method was used, one built on a probabilistic model of VDJ rearrangement. In-frame beta chains were kept once TCRdb had trimmed the public reads at Q25 with fastp and called clones with MiXCR. Identical CDR3 protein sequences are pooled into one entry, listed with their most common genes and DNA. The V and J calls here are based on TCRdb, not the publication. The sample table lists some 220,000 distinct CDR3 sequences, less than 9.5% of them with a count of one. The ten largest clones take up around 4.9% of the sample.

Points the paper makes about the study in general: Some motif variants had previously been reported in the synovial fluid and blood of reactive arthritis patients, which suggests shared mechanisms of disease initiation. Blood from ankylosing spondylitis patients appeared to be characterized by a TCR beta motif made up of under ten highly homologous amino acid variants. In peripheral blood, the disease-linked clones were found at relatively low frequencies and had a CD8+ phenotype. The disease-linked clones were reported to be significantly enriched in matched synovial fluid samples from ankylosing spondylitis patients.

Sequenced sample: blood, either unsorted or a sorted T cell fraction (not recorded which). This clonotype originated in a female donor with ankylosing spondylitis or in good health (not recorded which). The V gene is TRBV4-2 and the J gene is TRBJ2-1; 8 bases in the junction line up with TRBD2. The CDR3 loop reads CASSQEPGLVNEQFF. The DNA sequence is given as TGTGCCAGCAGCCAAGAACCGGGACTAGTCAATGAGCAGTTCTTC.